This T cell receptor beta chain appears in the sequencing data of a study of radiotherapy plus CTLA-4 blockade in lung cancer. On the study more broadly: Objective responses were recorded in about a sixth of patients, with disease control recorded in 25% to 35%. Points from the study as a whole: Radiotherapy with ipilimumab was followed by blood expansion of tumor-derived clones. Dynamics of early blood T cell clones, together with interferon-beta, were reportedly the best predictors of response.

V lost 6 bases to trimming and J lost 7 bases; unmatched junction nucleotides: 5. In germline, CDR1 is MNHEY, CDR2 SMNVEV (reference sequence). CDR3 length: 14 amino acids. The method was immunoSEQ multiplex PCR; TCRdb's version includes in-frame clones alone and lacks a portion of them. The data contain some 110,000 clones, 78% of them singletons. As for this clone: The antigen is unknown.

Patients had chemo-refractory metastatic non-small-cell lung cancer and received focal radiation plus CTLA-4 blockade that used ipilimumab. Sequences were derived from peripheral blood, sampled from a patient treated with radiotherapy plus ipilimumab. The sequence was collected from a human donor with non-small cell lung cancer who had a partial response to radiotherapy plus ipilimumab. V and J are TRBV27 and TRBJ2-2; 10 nucleotides align to TRBD2. CDR3 residues: CASRLAGGVGELFF. CDR3 DNA sequence: TGTGCCAGCAGGTTAGCGGGAGGAGTCGGGGAGCTGTTTTTT.